This T cell receptor (beta chain) was identified in a study of blood T cell repertoires in COVID-19 (dated by TCRdb to between 2020 and 2021). A note on the overall study: Samples covering the acute and convalescent phases of COVID-19 were provided by collaborators in the United States, Italy and Spain. The material from the prospective study consisted of cDNA or gDNA derived from T cells, B-cell-depleted T cells, or PBMCs. The dataset comprised deeply sampled blood TCRbeta repertoires from subjects exposed to, actively infected with, or recovered from COVID-19. The repertoires were released in a freely available public database intended as a resource for research on the immune response to SARS-CoV-2. The samples were drawn from the first 160 participants of the ongoing ImmuneRACE study and from more than 1,000 subjects provided by 6 global collaborators. Nearly every sample came with metadata listing a de-identified subject ID, COVID-19 status, age in years and sex. Where available, HLA class I and class II types were obtained from metadata supplied by the sample provider rather than from assay-based typing.

The CDR3 measures 14 amino acids from cysteine to phenylalanine. Here the CDR3 DNA is all that survives: 42 bases in frame from base 1. Trimming removed 5 bases from V and 7 bases from J, leaving 15 bases between the germline ends. According to the germline V gene, CDR1 reads SGDLS and CDR2 reads YYNGEE. TCRbeta CDR3 regions were amplified from genomic DNA by means of the immunoSEQ Assay, a bias-controlled multiplex PCR. Turning to the authors' computational methods: The number of nucleated cells in each sample was estimated by amplification of reference gene primers within the assay. To quantify the absolute abundance of each unique TCRbeta CDR3 rearrangement, sequence reads were collapsed and filtered. For each sample, productive Simpson clonality was calculated as the square root of Simpson's diversity index over productive rearrangements. What TCRdb holds here is the immuneACCESS table cut down to in-frame rearrangements. Part of the clones is not present; checked against another copy, under half of the missing clones reflect an unresolved V gene, and the others are unexplained. Clonal size and the V and J genes are those of that table, whereas D and trimming came from the DNA. A total of 140,000 or so clones appear in this sample, over 70% of them only once. Together, the top ten hold roughly two fifths of the sample.

Samples from volunteer blood donors who had recovered from COVID-19 were contributed by a second Seattle source. Each collaborating institution followed its own protocols to collect whole blood in K2EDTA tubes. For TCRbeta analysis, collaborator samples were shipped as frozen whole blood, as isolated PBMCs, or as DNA extracted from either sample type. As regards this clone: No antigen is known for it. No base qualities exist here, and no much larger clone lies one base off it.

Broad study findings and their caveats: Clinical and demographic metadata were provided uncurated, with the amount varying by source and participant.

The sample comprised peripheral blood. The receptor was isolated from a man aged 50-59 years who had recovered from COVID-19. The chain joins TRBV9 to TRBJ2-2, and TRBD1 may be the D gene, going by 5 matching bases. The CDR3 has the sequence CASSPGNVGGELFF. The nucleotide sequence is given as TGTGCCAGCAGTCCAGGGAATGTCGGCGGGGAGCTGTTTTTT.